These T cell receptor beta chains were read from a single sample in a study of quantifying T cell responses using KT2 cells. MiXCR, applied by TCRdb to the UMI-ligation and nested PCR reads, yields one record per CDR3 protein. The sample shows over 40,000 distinct CDR3 sequences, roughly 12% of them seen only once. The material sequenced was PBMCs spiked with cells of the T cell clone KT2. The receptors derive from a human donor. Both conserved end residues are part of each CDR3. The D gene is left open where the match is weak. Where a row states a size, it is once, few, many or the class of an expanded clone; other rows omit it.

TRBV12-3/TRBV12-4	TRBJ2-3	.	.	CASSLRGELTDTQYF	TGTGCCAGCAGTTTAAGAGGGGAACTTACAGATACGCAGTATTTT
TRBV9	TRBJ2-6	.	TRBD1	CASSQSGTGGKGANVLTF	TGTGCCAGCAGCCAATCCGGGACAGGGGGCAAAGGGGCCAACGTCCTGACTTTC
TRBV2	TRBJ2-6	.	.	CASMRERGANVLTF	TGTGCCAGCATGAGGGAACGGGGGGCCAACGTCCTGACTTTC
TRBV6-1	TRBJ2-7	.	TRBD1	CASRPGTADSYEQYF	TGTGCCAGCAGACCTGGGACAGCTGATTCCTACGAGCAGTACTTC
TRBV25-1	TRBJ2-7	many	.	CASSELGDFYEQYF	TGTGCCAGCAGTGAATTAGGGGATTTCTACGAGCAGTACTTC
TRBV6-5	TRBJ2-5	.	.	CASSYSTSQETQYF	TGTGCCAGCAGTTACTCGACTAGCCAAGAGACCCAGTACTTC
TRBV2	TRBJ2-7	few	.	CASEGGGISVEQYF	TGTGCCAGCGAAGGGGGCGGGATCTCAGTCGAGCAGTACTTC
TRBV4-2	TRBJ2-7	.	.	CASSQSAGYEQYF	TGTGCCAGCAGCCAATCCGCCGGCTACGAGCAGTACTTC
TRBV5-6	TRBJ1-1	many	.	CASSVEKEAFF	TGTGCCAGCAGCGTGGAAAAAGAAGCTTTCTTT
TRBV7-2	TRBJ2-1	many	.	CASSLIQEQFF	TGTGCCAGCAGCTTAATACAGGAGCAGTTCTTC